This TCR beta chain came from a study of metastatic and nonmetastatic thyroid tumors. Background on the study: Thyroid patients, malignant and benign, had repertoires compared across blood and tumor or nodule tissue.

CDR1 SGHTA and CDR2 FQGTGA come from the germline V gene. CDR3 size: 15 residues. Trimming took 8 bases from V and 6 from J, leaving 23 bases between them. Overall study findings and caveats: Versus benign nodules, malignant thyroid tumors reportedly had significantly higher TCR beta diversity, in blood and tumor.

Regarding this clone: No antigen is known for it.

Patients underwent thyroid surgery, and none had received any treatment before it. TCRdb reanalyzed the PCR reads via MiXCR. The data show about 15,000 clones, with roughly a quarter seen just once and 8.4% held by the top ten. The V and J genes are TRBV7-3 and TRBJ2-7; TRBD1 is a possible D gene (6 bases). The source of this sequence is a female donor with papillary thyroid cancer or a benign thyroid nodule (not recorded which). Some clones in this sample may be carry-over from other donors' samples. The specimen sequenced was tumor tissue. The CDR3: CASRTVAAVGAEQYF. In DNA, the CDR3 is TGTGCCAGCCGAACCGTGGCAGCGGTGGGGGCCGAGCAGTACTTC. The full variable domain, in which reference TRBV7-3 and TRBJ2-7 provide the parts outside the CDR3, is GAGVSQTPSNKVTEKGKYVELRCDPISGHTALYWYRQSLGQGPEFLIYFQGTGAADDSGLPNDRFFAVRPEGSVSTLKIQRTERGDSAVYLCASRTVAAVGAEQYFGPGTRLTVT.